This T cell receptor beta chain was profiled in a study of blood T cell repertoires in COVID-19. On the study more broadly: Spain, Italy and the United States supplied samples that represented acute and convalescent COVID-19.

TCRdb's table, derived via immunoSEQ multiplex PCR, lists solely in-frame clones and lacks some. The sample lists over 150,000 clones; approximately 83% were seen once. The material sequenced was peripheral blood. The source is a woman in her thirties or forties with COVID-19, enrolled during active disease.

The CDR3, as DNA: TGTGCCAGCAGCGCTCAACAAAATGAAAAACTGTTTTTT. Its translation is CASSAQQNEKLFF. The gene calls are TRBV6-5 and TRBJ1-4, with D hard to call. V shed 6 bases and J shed 5 bases, with 10 bases lying between them. The CDR3 totals 13 residues. CDR1 is MNHEY, CDR2 SVGAGI, per germline.